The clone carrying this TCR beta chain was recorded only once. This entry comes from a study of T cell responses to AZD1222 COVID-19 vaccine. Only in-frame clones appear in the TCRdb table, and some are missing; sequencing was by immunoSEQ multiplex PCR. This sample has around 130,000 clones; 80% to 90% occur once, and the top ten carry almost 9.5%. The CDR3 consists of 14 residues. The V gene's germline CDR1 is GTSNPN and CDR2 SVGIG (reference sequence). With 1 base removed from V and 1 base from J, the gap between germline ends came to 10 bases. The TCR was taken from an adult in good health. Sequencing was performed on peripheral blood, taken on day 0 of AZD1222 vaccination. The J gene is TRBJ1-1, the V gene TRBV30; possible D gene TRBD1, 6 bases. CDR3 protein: CAWSGFRGNTEAFF. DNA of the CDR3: TGTGCCTGGAGTGGCTTCAGGGGGAACACTGAAGCTTTCTTT.